These 30 T cell receptor beta chains were sequenced from one sample in a study of blood T cell repertoires in COVID-19. Using immunoSEQ multiplex PCR, the repertoire was profiled, and TCRdb retains in-frame clones only, with some absent. The sample includes some 200,000 clones, 75% to 90% of them seen just once. The sample comprised peripheral blood. The receptors derive from a woman aged 55-69 years with acute or convalescent COVID-19.

The rearrangement links TRBV10-3 to TRBJ1-6; 7 nucleotides agree with TRBD1. The CDR3 is 13 residues long. Trimming removed 5 bases from V and 9 bases from J; junction bases left unmatched: 4. CDR1 ENHRY and CDR2 SYGVKD come from the germline V gene. CDR3 DNA sequence: TGTGCCATCAGTCGGGACAGTAGTTCACCCCTCCACTTT. Protein sequence: CAISRDSSSPLHF.

CDR3: CASSSGQGRYEQYF. DNA of the CDR3: TGTGCCAGCAGCTCGGGACAGGGACGCTACGAGCAGTACTTC. The V gene is TRBV5-4, the J gene TRBJ2-7; TRBD1 aligns across 9 bases. Germline loops: CDR1 SGHNT, CDR2 YYREEE (reference sequence). The J segment lost 3 bases and the V segment lost 3 bases, leaving 4 bases of the junction unmatched. The CDR3 loop spans 14 amino acids.

The J gene is TRBJ2-7, the V gene TRBV6-5, with 8 bases lining up with TRBD1. V shed 8 bases, J shed 2 bases, and the junction held 5 bases outside the gene matches. CDR3 length: 13 residues. In germline, CDR1 is MNHEY, CDR2 SVGAGI. The CDR3 region is CASRDRSTYEQYF. In nucleotides, the CDR3 is TGTGCCAGCCGGGACAGGAGCACCTACGAGCAGTACTTC.

This sequence joins TRBV10-2 and TRBJ1-5; D uncertain. V was pared by 1 base and J by 4 bases, with 5 bases between. This CDR3 has 13 amino acids. CDR1 is WSHSY, CDR2 SAAADI, per germline. The DNA of the CDR3 is TGCGCCAGCAGTGAGTTGCGGAATCAGCCCCAGCATTTT. As protein: CASSELRNQPQHF.

The chain employs TRBV19 and TRBJ2-4, with 13 positions matching TRBD2. Germline trimming cut 5 bases from V and 7 bases from J; bases unmatched to any gene: 8. The germline V gene has CDR1 LNHDA and CDR2 SQIVND (reference sequence). There are 16 residues in the CDR3. Here the CDR3 DNA reads TGTGCCAGTAGTCGGACTAGCGGGAGTAAGGTGAACATTCAGTACTTC. Protein product: CASSRTSGSKVNIQYF.

The chain recombines TRBV13 with TRBJ1-1, with 7 bases lining up with TRBD1. The CDR3 is 14 residues long. V shed 6 bases and J 5 bases; nucleotides not matched to a gene: 9. Germline values: CDR1 PRHDT, CDR2 FYEKMQ (reference sequence). Written as DNA, the CDR3 is TGTGCCAGCAGTACCGACAGGGATCGTACTGAAGCTTTCTTT. This codes for CASSTDRDRTEAFF.

This clone was observed once. J is TRBJ1-2 and V is TRBV7-9, with a tentative D call TRBD1 (6 bases). The CDR3 runs to 13 residues. Trimming left V 4 bases short and J 7 bases short, with 13 bases between. Germline V gives CDR1 SEHNR, CDR2 FQNEAQ (reference sequence). The CDR3: CASSSFGGFGYTF. In DNA form, the CDR3 reads TGTGCCAGCAGCTCGTTTGGGGGCTTTGGCTACACCTTC.

V gene TRBV6-5 combines with J gene TRBJ1-5; D is possibly TRBD1 (5 bases). The CDR3 extends over 15 amino acids. Trimming cost V 10 bases and J 4 bases, with 20 bases left between them. Germline-derived CDR1 and CDR2 are MNHEY and SVGAGI. CDR3 bases: TGTGCCACCCGTCCTTGGGGCACACTAAATCAGCCCCAGCATTTT. Protein sequence: CATRPWGTLNQPQHF.

The gene calls are TRBV7-6 and TRBJ2-6, with D possibly TRBD1 on 5 matching bases. Per germline, CDR1 SGHVS and CDR2 FNYEAQ. Trimming removed 3 bases from V and 1 base from J, with 10 bases in between. CDR3 length equals 16 residues. The CDR3 sequence: CASSLTAMSGANVLTF. The CDR3 DNA reads TGTGCCAGCAGCTTGACAGCTATGTCTGGGGCCAACGTCCTGACTTTC.

The chain uses TRBV5-4 and TRBJ2-5; a weak D match, TRBD1 (5 bases). CDR1 and CDR2 from the germline V gene are SGHNT and YYREEE (reference sequence). The V and J ends lost 4 bases and 7 bases respectively, with 14 bases between them. The CDR3 has 13 residues. CDR3 DNA: TGTGCCAGCAGCACAGGTAGTCCCACGACCCAGTACTTC. Translating it yields CASSTGSPTTQYF.

This chain uses TRBV29-1 with TRBJ2-1; weak D call: TRBD2 (5 bases). The V end lost 1 base, the J end lost 12 bases, and 22 bases lay between the germline ends. CDR1 SQVTM and CDR2 ANQGSEA come from the germline V gene. The CDR3 is 15 amino acids. CDR3 nucleotide sequence: TGCAGCGTTGAAGTCGGACCGGGATCGGGCTGGGGGCAGTTCTTC. Residues: CSVEVGPGSGWGQFF.

This clone was seen only a few times. The V and J genes are TRBV19 and TRBJ1-2, with unresolved D. V dropped 6 bases and J dropped 2 bases, with 7 bases sitting between them. The CDR3 loop spans 12 amino acids. CDR1 and CDR2 (germline): LNHDA, SQIVND (reference sequence). CDR3 region: CASRYTNYGYTF. The CDR3 nucleotides are TGTGCCAGTAGGTACACGAACTATGGCTACACCTTC.

The chain has TRBV5-1 and TRBJ1-2, with D maybe TRBD1 (5 bases). V gave up 4 bases and J gave up 6 bases, with 19 bases separating them. This CDR3 spans 15 amino acids. Germline loops: CDR1 SGHRS, CDR2 YFSETQ. CDR3 in DNA: TGCGCCAGCAGCCGCGCTCCAGGGAATATGGATGGCTACACCTTC. Translation gives CASSRAPGNMDGYTF.

This clone has only one observation. The V and J genes are TRBV24-1 and TRBJ2-5; 7 bases fit TRBD2. The CDR3 length is 16 residues. The V and J ends lost 1 base and 1 base, in that order; junction bases with no gene match: 5. Germline values: CDR1 KGHDR, CDR2 SFDVKD. For the CDR3, the DNA is TGTGCCACCAGTGATTTCATCGGCGGGAGCCAAGAGACCCAGTACTTC. It encodes CATSDFIGGSQETQYF.

The chain carries TRBV19 and TRBJ2-5; D perhaps matches TRBD2 (6 bases). The CDR3 loop spans 14 amino acids. V dropped 6 bases and J dropped 4 bases, with 15 bases sitting between them. Germline values: CDR1 LNHDA, CDR2 SQIVND (reference sequence). CDR3 in amino acids: CASSTARGPETQYF. CDR3 sequence (DNA): TGTGCCAGTAGCACTGCGCGGGGTCCAGAGACCCAGTACTTC. Filled out from reference TRBV19 and TRBJ2-5, the complete variable domain reads DGGITQSPKYLFRKEGQNVTLSCEQNLNHDAMYWYRQDPGQGLRLIYYSQIVNDFQKGDIAEGYSVSREKKESFPLTVTSAQKNPTAFYLCASSTARGPETQYFGPGTRLLVL.

The rearrangement links TRBV10-2 to TRBJ2-1, with a possible D match to TRBD2 (6 bases). V lost 10 bases and J lost 4, with 17 bases in between. The CDR3 totals 14 residues. Germline V lookup: CDR1 WSHSY, CDR2 SAAADI. The CDR3 here is CATRTSGLYNEQFF. CDR3 nucleotide sequence: TGCGCCACACGCACCAGCGGGCTATACAATGAGCAGTTCTTC.

The CDR3 reads CSVVSELGRSGTQYF. CDR3 bases: TGCAGCGTTGTTTCGGAACTAGGGCGTTCCGGGACCCAGTACTTC. The V and J genes are TRBV29-1 and TRBJ2-5; a weak D match, TRBD2 (5 bases). Germline CDR1 reads SQVTM; CDR2 reads ANQGSEA. CDR3 length: 15 residues. Trimming pared 4 bases from V and 7 bases from J, leaving 22 bases between.

The V gene is TRBV11-3, the J gene TRBJ1-5, with 9 bases that match TRBD1. V was pared by 1 base and J by 4 bases, with 5 bases of the junction left unmatched. This CDR3 spans 16 amino acids. CDR1 is SGHNT and CDR2 is YENEEA in the germline V gene. The CDR3 region is CASSLGMTGGNQPQHF. The DNA of the CDR3 is TGTGCCAGCAGCTTAGGGATGACAGGGGGGAATCAGCCCCAGCATTTT. Drawing the rest from reference TRBV11-3 and TRBJ1-5, the complete variable domain is EAGVVQSPRYKIIEKKQPVAFWCNPISGHNTLYWYLQNLGQGPELLIRYENEEAVDDSQLPKDRFSAERLKGVDSTLKIQPAELGDSAVYLCASSLGMTGGNQPQHFGDGTRLSIL.

CDR3 loop: CASSEATPGLAVLRLEQYF. The DNA for the CDR3 is TGTGCCAGCAGTGAAGCTACCCCGGGACTAGCCGTACTGCGTCTCGAGCAGTACTTC. The V gene is TRBV6-1, the J gene TRBJ2-7; TRBD2 matches at 9 bases. There are 19 residues in the CDR3. V lost 0 bases, J lost 6 bases, and 18 bases stayed unmatched. Germline CDR1 MNHNS, CDR2 SASEGT.

The chain employs TRBV28 and TRBJ2-1, with 7 bases that match TRBD2. V lost 3 bases, J lost 6 bases, and 8 bases stayed unmatched. From germline, CDR1 is MDHEN and CDR2 SYDVKM. This CDR3 region has 15 residues. The CDR3 loop reads CASSLELAAPNEQFF. CDR3 bases: TGTGCCAGCAGTTTGGAGCTAGCGGCCCCCAATGAGCAGTTCTTC. Filled out from reference TRBV28 and TRBJ2-1, the complete variable domain reads DVKVTQSSRYLVKRTGEKVFLECVQDMDHENMFWYRQDPGLGLRLIYFSYDVKMKEKGDIPEGYSVSREKKERFSLILESASTNQTSMYLCASSLELAAPNEQFFGPGTRLTVL.

V usage is TRBV6-6 and J usage is TRBJ1-4; perhaps TRBD1 as D (5 bases). The germline V gene has CDR1 MNHNY and CDR2 SVGAGI (reference sequence). The length of the CDR3 is 16 residues. V lost 6 bases and J lost 8, with 22 bases in between. The CDR3 protein is CASSYSLRAGREKLFF. CDR3 nucleotide sequence: TGTGCCAGCAGCTATTCCCTTAGGGCAGGGCGGGAAAAACTGTTTTTT.

V and J are TRBV30 and TRBJ2-2, with D unclear. This CDR3 comprises 18 residues. Germline lookup yields CDR1 GTSNPN and CDR2 SVGIG (reference sequence). V dropped 1 base and J dropped 2 bases, with 20 bases sitting between them. The CDR3 bases are TGTGCCTGGAGTGCCTGGCCCACAGCCCAAAGAAACACCGGGGAGCTGTTTTTT. Its protein is CAWSAWPTAQRNTGELFF.

The rearrangement links TRBV15 to TRBJ1-5; the D gene is possibly TRBD1 (5 bases). Germline V gene sequence: CDR1 LNHNV, CDR2 YYDKDF (reference sequence). The CDR3 runs 15 residues. Trimming took 1 base from V and 4 from J, leaving 11 bases between them. In nucleotides, the CDR3 is TGTGCCACCAGCAGAGCCCCTCAGGGAAATCAGCCCCAGCATTTT. Residues: CATSRAPQGNQPQHF.

CDR3 amino acids: CASSQDLAGGQETQYF. The CDR3 DNA reads as TGTGCCAGCAGCCAAGACCTAGCGGGAGGGCAAGAGACCCAGTACTTC. The chain is built from TRBV3-1 (or the pseudogene TRBV3-2) and TRBJ2-5, with 12 bases matching TRBD2. Trimming cost V 0 bases and J 2 bases; bases outside gene matches: 1. Germline-derived CDR1 and CDR2 are LGHDT and YNNKEL (reference sequence). This CDR3 spans 16 amino acids.

CDR3 region: CASLVSDRGYNEQFF. The CDR3 coding sequence is TGTGCCAGCTTGGTGTCGGACAGGGGATACAATGAGCAGTTCTTC. The V gene is TRBV6-5, the J gene TRBJ2-1, with TRBD1 matching over 9 bases. The ends lost 8 bases at V and 4 bases at J; junction bases unmatched: 9. Germline CDR1 reads MNHEY; CDR2 reads SVGAGI. The CDR3 loop spans 15 amino acids.

The V gene is TRBV7-2, the J gene TRBJ2-7; unclear D gene. V was trimmed by 5 bases and J by 6 bases, leaving 8 bases between them. CDR1 and CDR2 (germline): SGHTA, FQGNSA. The CDR3 runs to 11 residues. The CDR3 region has the DNA TGTGCCAGCAGCGCCGGTGGCGAGCAGTACTTC. The encoded protein is CASSAGGEQYF.

The V gene is TRBV27, the J gene TRBJ2-5; D gene uncertain. Trimming left V 5 bases short and J 4 bases short, with 11 bases between. The CDR3 consists of 13 residues. Germline V gives CDR1 MNHEY, CDR2 SMNVEV (reference sequence). The CDR3 nucleotides read TGTGCCAGCAGTGCCCACCACTTAGAGACCCAGTACTTC. Protein product: CASSAHHLETQYF.

J is TRBJ2-7 and V is TRBV6-2 or TRBV6-3; 9 bases map to TRBD2. The CDR3 contains 14 residues. With V trimmed by 2 bases and J by 6 bases, 5 bases remained unmatched. From germline, CDR1 is MNHEY and CDR2 SVGEGT. In DNA, the CDR3 is TGTGCCAGCAGTTACCTAGCGGGAAGTTCCGAGCAGTACGTC. The encoded protein is CASSYLAGSSEQYV.

The rearrangement uses TRBV19 and TRBJ1-1; tentatively, D is TRBD1 (6 bases). V lost 5 bases and J lost 0, with 10 bases in between. CDR3 length: 14 residues. Germline V CDR1 and CDR2: LNHDA, SQIVND (reference sequence). CDR3 in amino acids: CASSVGQMNTEAFF. CDR3 nucleotide sequence: TGTGCCAGTAGTGTCGGACAGATGAACACTGAAGCTTTCTTT.

V gene TRBV5-1 combines with J gene TRBJ1-1; 7 bases align to TRBD1. Germline trimming cut 4 bases from V and 4 bases from J; bases unmatched to any gene: 4. CDR1 SGHRS and CDR2 YFSETQ come from the germline V gene. This CDR3 has 13 amino acids. CDR3 DNA: TGCGCCAGCAGCCAGGGACAGCCCACTGAAGCTTTCTTT. Residues: CASSQGQPTEAFF.